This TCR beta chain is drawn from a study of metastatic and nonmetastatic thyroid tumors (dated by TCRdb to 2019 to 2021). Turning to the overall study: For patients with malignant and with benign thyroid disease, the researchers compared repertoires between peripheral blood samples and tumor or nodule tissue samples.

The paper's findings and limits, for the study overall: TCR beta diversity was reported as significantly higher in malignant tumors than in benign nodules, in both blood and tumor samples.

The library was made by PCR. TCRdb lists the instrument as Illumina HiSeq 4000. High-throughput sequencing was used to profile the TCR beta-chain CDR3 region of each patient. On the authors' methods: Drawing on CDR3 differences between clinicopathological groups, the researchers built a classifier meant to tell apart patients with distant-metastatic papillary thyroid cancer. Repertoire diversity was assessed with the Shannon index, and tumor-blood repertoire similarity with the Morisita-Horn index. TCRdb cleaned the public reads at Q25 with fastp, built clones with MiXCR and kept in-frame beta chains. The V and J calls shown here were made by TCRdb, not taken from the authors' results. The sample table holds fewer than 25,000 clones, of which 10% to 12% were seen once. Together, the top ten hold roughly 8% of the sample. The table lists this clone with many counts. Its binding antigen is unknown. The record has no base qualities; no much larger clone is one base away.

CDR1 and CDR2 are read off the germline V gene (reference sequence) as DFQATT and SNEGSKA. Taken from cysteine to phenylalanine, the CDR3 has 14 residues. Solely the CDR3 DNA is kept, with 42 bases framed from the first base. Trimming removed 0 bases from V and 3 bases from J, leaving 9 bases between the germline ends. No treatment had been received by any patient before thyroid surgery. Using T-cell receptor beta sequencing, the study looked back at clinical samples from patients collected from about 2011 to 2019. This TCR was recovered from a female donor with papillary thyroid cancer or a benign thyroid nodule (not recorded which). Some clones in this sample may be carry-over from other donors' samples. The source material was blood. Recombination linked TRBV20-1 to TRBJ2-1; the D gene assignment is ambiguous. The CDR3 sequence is CSARDRTHYNEQFF. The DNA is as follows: TGCAGTGCTAGAGACAGGACCCACTACAATGAGCAGTTCTTC.